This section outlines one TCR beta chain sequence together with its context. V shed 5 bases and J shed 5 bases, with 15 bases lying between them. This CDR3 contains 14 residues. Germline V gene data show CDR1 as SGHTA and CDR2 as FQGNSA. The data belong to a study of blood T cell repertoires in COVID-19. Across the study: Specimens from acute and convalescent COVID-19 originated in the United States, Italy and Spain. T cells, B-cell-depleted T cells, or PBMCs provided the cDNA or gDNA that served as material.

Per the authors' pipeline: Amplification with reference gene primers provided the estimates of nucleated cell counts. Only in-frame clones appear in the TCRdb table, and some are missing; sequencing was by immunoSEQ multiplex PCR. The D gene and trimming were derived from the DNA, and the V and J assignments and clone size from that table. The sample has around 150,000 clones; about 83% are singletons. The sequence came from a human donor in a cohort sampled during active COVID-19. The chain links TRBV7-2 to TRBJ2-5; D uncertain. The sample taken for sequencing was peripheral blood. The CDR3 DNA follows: TGTGCCAGCAGCCAAGTCTCTAGATCGGAGACCCAGTACTTC. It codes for CASSQVSRSETQYF.